This entry concerns a single T cell receptor beta chain. The antigen it recognizes is unknown. No much larger clonotype is one base removed from it; base qualities were not supplied. Counted from cysteine to phenylalanine, this CDR3 has 15 amino acids. Only the CDR3 DNA stays, 45 bases, in frame from base 1. The germline V gene (reference sequence) yields PRHDT for CDR1 and FYEKMQ for CDR2. Deletion took 5 bases off V and 3 bases off J, with a span of 15 bases between the germline ends. These data come from a study of T-cell reconstitution after alpha-beta-depleted transplantation in children (dated by TCRdb to about 2016). Notes on the research overall: Using TCR repertoire profiling, the study followed T-cell immune reconstitution in a quantitative way in children after TCRalphabeta/CD19-depleted allogeneic hematopoietic cell transplantation.

Library preparation used PCR. Sequencer: Illumina HiSeq 2500. TCR libraries were prepared with molecular barcoding, using unique molecular identifiers to normalize TCRbeta repertoire quantification. TCRdb reworked the public reads: Q25 trimming with fastp, MiXCR clone assembly, productive beta chains retained. Each entry is one CDR3 protein sequence, shown with its most common DNA and genes. This sample is represented by 500,000 or so distinct CDR3 sequences; around a third of them were singletons. Around 2.5% of the sample rests with the top ten. The sequence links TRBV13 to TRBJ2-3; the D segment could be TRBD2, given 5 matching bases. The specimen was PBMCs from the stem cell graft donor, collected from the stem cell graft. This TCR derives from a human donor who donated a stem cell graft to a child with aplastic anemia. The base sequence is TGTGCCAGCAGCAGGCGGGCCACGGGGACAGATACGCAGTATTTT. Its protein product is CASSRRATGTDTQYF.